This T cell receptor (beta chain) came from a study of memory CD4+ T cells and cytomegalovirus serostatus. For the study at large: Healthy Belgian adult donors included several CMV-positive and 24 CMV-negative people.

The ends were cut back, 4 bases at V and 0 bases at J, with 9 bases in the middle. CDR1 and CDR2 from the germline V gene are SGHNT and YENEEA. The CDR3 spans 15 residues. Profiled with immunoSEQ multiplex PCR; TCRdb holds only in-frame clones, not every one. Among 55,000 to 65,000 clones listed, more than 70% were seen once. The sort gate was single viable CD3+CD4+CD8-CD45RO+ cells for memory CD4+ T cells. Serum IgG to CMV pp150, pp28, p38 and p52 defined serostatus. CD4+ T cells were isolated by positive magnetic selection. The TCR originated in an adult in good health and CMV-seronegative. Some clones in this sample may be carry-over from other donors' samples. The chain recombines TRBV11-3 with TRBJ2-2, with D perhaps matching TRBD1 or TRBD2 (5 bases each). The specimen was memory CD4+ T cells from blood. For the CDR3, the DNA is TGTGCCAGCAGCTCCGGGACGGCGAACACCGGGGAGCTGTTTTTT. It translates to CASSSGTANTGELFF.